The subject of this entry is one T cell receptor beta chain. The data originate from a study of blood T cell repertoires in COVID-19. In the study overall: There were acute and convalescent COVID-19 samples, and they came from the United States, Italy and Spain. Sample material is recorded as cDNA or gDNA derived from T cells, B-cell-depleted T cells, or PBMCs.

This CDR3 is 19 amino acids long. Source study methods: Scientists estimated how many nucleated cells there were by amplifying reference gene primers. Produced via immunoSEQ multiplex PCR; TCRdb's table is partial and in-frame only. D and trimming were read from the DNA, whereas the V and J calls and clone size are those reported in that table. Of 260,000 or so clones detected, approximately 88% appear once; the ten largest clones hold approximately 0.7%. The sample consisted of peripheral blood. This sequence originates from a human donor in a cohort sampled during active COVID-19. This chain links TRBV1 with TRBJ2-7; TRBD2, as called in the table, went unchecked against the DNA. TRBV1 is an annotated pseudogene. Written as DNA, the CDR3 is TGCACCAGCAGCCACCACCGGGCCCTCAAACGAAACGGGGCCTACGAGCAGTACTTC. Protein sequence: CTSSHHRALKRNGAYEQYF.